This TCR beta chain was identified in a study of long-term antiretroviral therapy in people with HIV. Study background: By about a decade, the earliest samples predate the 2015 immediate-ART recommendation.

The run of the v3.0 immunoSEQ assay was at survey level. TCRdb's table, derived via immunoSEQ multiplex PCR, lists solely in-frame clones and lacks some. The sample holds 30,000 or so clones, less than 90% seen once. Study-wide results and limits: Specimens of blood were obtained during about 2004 to 2018, possibly under older ART regimens. In HIV, the repertoires covered a tighter span of CDR3 lengths than in controls.

Each participant with HIV received care in the United States. The CDR3 loop spans 12 amino acids. V was shortened by 6 bases and J by 5 bases, with 10 bases between the two germline ends. Germline V lookup: CDR1 MDHEN, CDR2 SYDVKM. With respect to this clone: What it binds is not known.

The sequenced sample was unsorted PBMCs, obtained about 5 years before starting antiretroviral therapy. The clonotype originates from a man aged 50 or older with HIV. The gene calls are TRBV28 and TRBJ1-2; D might be TRBD1 (5 bases). Here the CDR3 DNA reads TGTGCCAGCAGCTTAAGGGGTTATGGCTACACCTTC. It encodes CASSLRGYGYTF.